One and the same sample provided the 16 T cell receptor beta chains below, sequenced in a study of shared clonotypes between healthy human individuals (dated by TCRdb to 2018 to 2020). To prepare the library, the immunoSEQ multiplex PCR assay was applied. TCRdb mirrors the immuneACCESS table, restricted to in-frame sequences. Some clones are absent from its copies; in checked studies, under half trace to an unresolved V gene, and the reason for the others is unknown. For this sample the table gives about 380,000 clones, of which 96% were detected only once. The ten largest clones take up about 0.34% of the sample. Material: memory CD8+ T cells sorted from blood. Sample cell subset or site, as interpreted from the label and publication: CD45RO+ cells pooled with CCR7-negative TemRA cells. Receptors were obtained from a man aged 30 to 45 in good health.

This clone was detected once. The rearrangement uses TRBV9 and TRBJ2-6; possibly TRBD1 for D (5 bases). There are 17 residues in the CDR3. Per the germline V gene, CDR1 is SGDLS and CDR2 is YYNGEE. The germline V and J ends were trimmed by 0 bases and 0 bases, with 10 bases remaining between them. DNA for the CDR3: TGTGCCAGCAGCGTAGCACAGGCAGGCTCTGGGGCCAACGTCCTGACTTTC. Its translation is CASSVAQAGSGANVLTF.

The chain recombines TRBV5-1 with TRBJ2-1; D perhaps matches TRBD2 (6 bases). CDR3 length: 17 amino acids. CDR1 and CDR2 from the germline V gene are SGHRS and YFSETQ. Trimming shortened V by 5 bases and J by 5 bases, and 23 bases separated the two germline ends. The CDR3 bases are TGCGCCAGCAGGTCCGCCCCGGGTCAGCGGGTTAACAATGAGCAGTTCTTC. The encoded protein is CASRSAPGQRVNNEQFF.

The chain combines TRBV2 with TRBJ2-2; TRBD2 matches 13 bases. Germline values: CDR1 SNHLY, CDR2 FYNNEI. The CDR3 totals 17 residues. V was pared by 6 bases and J by 5 bases, with 9 bases of the junction left unmatched. The CDR3 coding sequence is TGTGCCAGCAGGCGGACTAGCGGGAGCGGGTGGACCGGGGAGCTGTTTTTT. Translated, it gives CASRRTSGSGWTGELFF.

Concerning this clone itself: Other DNA sequences in this sample translate to the same CDR3. This chain connects TRBV6-5 to TRBJ2-7; possible D gene TRBD1, 6 bases. The V end lost 0 bases, the J end lost 0 bases, and 9 bases lay between the germline ends. CDR3 size: 15 residues. Per germline, CDR1 MNHEY and CDR2 SVGAGI. CDR3 in DNA: TGTGCCAGCAGTTACTCGACAGGAAGCTCCTACGAGCAGTACTTC. This codes for CASSYSTGSSYEQYF.

The chain is built from TRBV30 and TRBJ1-2; tentatively, D is TRBD1 (5 bases). CDR1 and CDR2 (germline): GTSNPN, SVGIG (reference sequence). The ends were cut back, 8 bases at V and 4 bases at J, with 17 bases in the middle. The CDR3 covers 13 residues. The DNA for the CDR3 is TGTGCCGGAGGTTGGGCAGGGACCTATGGCTACACCTTC. Residues: CAGGWAGTYGYTF.

V gene TRBV5-1 combines with J gene TRBJ1-4; 9 nucleotides agree with TRBD1. The CDR3 contains 15 residues. Germline V lookup: CDR1 SGHRS, CDR2 YFSETQ. The trim removed 4 bases at V and 5 bases at J, leaving 6 bases unmatched. In DNA, the CDR3 is TGCGCCAGCAGCGAGTCCGGGACAGGGAATGAAAAACTGTTTTTT. This gives the protein CASSESGTGNEKLFF.

The rearrangement joins TRBV9 to TRBJ1-5, with a tentative D call TRBD1 (5 bases). Germline V gene lookup returns CDR1 SGDLS and CDR2 YYNGEE. Trimming removed 1 base from V and 3 bases from J, with 11 bases in between. The CDR3 spans 15 residues. The CDR3 spells CASSVRQPPNQPQHF. For the CDR3, the DNA is TGTGCCAGCAGCGTACGACAGCCCCCCAATCAGCCCCAGCATTTT.

This rearrangement joins TRBV5-3 to TRBJ2-3; 11 bases line up with TRBD2. TRBV5-3 falls under the ORF class, with uncertain function. Losses at the gene ends were 4 bases for V and 2 bases for J; bases not matched to a gene: 9. This CDR3 has 17 amino acids. The CDR3: CARSPAGTSGVTDTQYF. CDR3 nucleotide sequence: TGTGCCAGAAGCCCCGCCGGGACTAGCGGAGTCACAGATACGCAGTATTTT.

This chain uses TRBV28 with TRBJ2-7; TRBD1 is a possible D gene (5 bases). This CDR3 has 20 residues. Between the trimmed V and J ends, which lost 2 bases and 0 bases, there was a span of 26 bases. CDR1 MDHEN and CDR2 SYDVKM come from the germline V gene. CDR3 in DNA: TGTGCCAGCAGTTTACGTTCAGGGCGGCAGAGCCAAATTCGCTCCTACGAGCAGTACTTC. Protein sequence: CASSLRSGRQSQIRSYEQYF.

The rearrangement links TRBV5-6 to TRBJ2-7; D is unclear. The CDR3 is made up of 11 amino acids. V lost 4 bases and J 6 bases, leaving 8 bases between the germline ends. Germline values: CDR1 SGHDT, CDR2 YYEEEE. The CDR3: CASSLEGEQYF. In nucleotides, the CDR3 is TGTGCCAGCAGCCTTGAAGGCGAGCAGTACTTC. Full variable domain (rest looked up from reference TRBV5-6 and TRBJ2-7): DAGVTQSPTHLIKTRGQQVTLRCSPKSGHDTVSWYQQALGQGPQFIFQYYEEEERQRGNFPDRFSGHQFPNYSSELNVNALLLGDSALYLCASSLEGEQYFGPGTRLTVT.

This sequence joins TRBV6-6 and TRBJ2-1; D gene uncertain. Germline CDR1 is MNHNY and CDR2 is SVGAGI (reference sequence). V dropped 2 bases and J dropped 9 bases, with 8 bases sitting between them. This CDR3 comprises 12 residues. DNA for the CDR3: TGTGCCAGCAGTTACCTGAGCAGTGAGCAGTTCTTC. This codes for CASSYLSSEQFF.

There are a few counts of this clone. The chain joins TRBV9 to TRBJ2-2; D is ambiguous. V was shortened by 2 bases and J by 0 bases, with 2 bases between the two germline ends. In germline, CDR1 is SGDLS, CDR2 YYNGEE. This CDR3 has 13 amino acids. CDR3 in amino acids: CASSVTNTGELFF. For the CDR3, the DNA is TGTGCCAGCAGCGTGACGAACACCGGGGAGCTGTTTTTT.

The rearrangement links TRBV30 to TRBJ2-1, with 10 bases fitting TRBD2. In germline, CDR1 is GTSNPN, CDR2 SVGIG (reference sequence). The CDR3 has 15 residues. J gave up 6 bases and V 2 bases, and 7 bases lay outside the gene matches. The CDR3 protein is CAWSLGTSEFNEQFF. CDR3 sequence (DNA): TGTGCCTGGAGTCTCGGGACTAGCGAGTTCAATGAGCAGTTCTTC.

The chain carries TRBV30 and TRBJ1-4, with D possibly TRBD1 on 5 matching bases. V lost 1 base and J 7 bases, leaving 13 bases between the germline ends. The CDR3 consists of 14 residues. CDR1 and CDR2 from the germline V gene are GTSNPN and SVGIG (reference sequence). CDR3 DNA sequence: TGTGCCTGGAGTGATGGGGACGGTGGTGAAAAACTGTTTTTT. Amino acid sequence: CAWSDGDGGEKLFF.

V gene TRBV5-4 combines with J gene TRBJ2-3; no firm D call. This CDR3 region has 15 residues. Trimming took 3 bases from V and 0 from J, leaving 11 bases between them. Germline-derived CDR1 and CDR2 are SGHNT and YYREEE (reference sequence). The CDR3 reads CASSSLEQSTDTQYF. CDR3 nucleotides: TGTGCCAGCAGCTCCCTAGAGCAGAGCACAGATACGCAGTATTTT.

The V call is TRBV23-1, the J call TRBJ2-6, with D hard to call. TRBV23-1 is treated as an ORF (open reading frame) with a function not yet certain. The length of the CDR3 is 18 residues. Trimming pared 5 bases from V and 5 bases from J, leaving 22 bases between. CDR3 residues: CASSSNSTQQSRANVLTF. Here the CDR3 DNA reads TGCGCCAGCAGTAGTAATAGTACGCAACAAAGTCGGGCCAACGTCCTGACTTTC.